This T cell receptor beta chain was sequenced during a study of T cell repertoires in cytomegalovirus infection. About the study: HLA-B-restricted CMV epitopes that are well studied, plus recently identified HLA-C-restricted ones, were used by the study. CMV infection and matching HLA type were both indicated by public TCR beta signatures.

From the reads, TCRdb called clonotypes with MiXCR, one entry per CDR3 protein. The sample holds about 570,000 distinct CDR3 sequences, approximately 40% seen once. Points on this clonotype: Its antigen is undetermined.

Study-level findings and limits: In two of eight donors, the top clonotype was HLA-C-restricted CMV-specific.

The V gene lost 5 bases and the J gene lost 6 bases, with 11 bases spanning the gap. The CDR3 covers 13 residues. The chain recombines TRBV12-3 or TRBV12-4 with TRBJ2-1; a weak D match, TRBD1 (5 bases). Sample: cultured PBMCs, taken from culture after CMV antigen stimulation. The clonotype was recovered from a human donor in good health (CMV status not recorded). Some clones in this sample may be carry-over from other donors' samples. This CDR3 reads CASSLPGRNEQFF. The CDR3 region has the DNA TGTGCCAGCAGTCTCCCAGGGCGCAATGAGCAGTTCTTC.